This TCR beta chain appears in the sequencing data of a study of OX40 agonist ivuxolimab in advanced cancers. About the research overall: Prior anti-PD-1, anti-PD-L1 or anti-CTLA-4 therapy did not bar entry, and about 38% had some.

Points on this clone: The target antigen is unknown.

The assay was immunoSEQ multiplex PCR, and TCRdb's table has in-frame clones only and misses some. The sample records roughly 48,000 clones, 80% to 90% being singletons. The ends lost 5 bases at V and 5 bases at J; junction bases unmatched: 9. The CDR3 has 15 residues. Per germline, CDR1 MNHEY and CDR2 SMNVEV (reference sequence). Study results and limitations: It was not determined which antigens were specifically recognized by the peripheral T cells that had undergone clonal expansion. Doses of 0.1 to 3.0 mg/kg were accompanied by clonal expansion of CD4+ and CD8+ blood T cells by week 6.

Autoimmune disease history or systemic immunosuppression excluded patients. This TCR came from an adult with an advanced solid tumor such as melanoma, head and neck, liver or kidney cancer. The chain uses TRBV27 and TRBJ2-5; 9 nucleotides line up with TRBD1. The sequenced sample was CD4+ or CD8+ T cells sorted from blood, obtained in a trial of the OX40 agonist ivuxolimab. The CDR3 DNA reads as TGTGCCAGCAGTGCCGGGACAGGGTTGAGGGAGACCCAGTACTTC. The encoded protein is CASSAGTGLRETQYF.